The clone carrying this T cell receptor (beta chain) has a single count. The target antigen is unknown. There are 16 residues in the CDR3. Trimming cost V 4 bases and J 0 bases, with 14 bases left between them. Germline CDR1 is SGHRS and CDR2 is YFSETQ. This sample was taken from a study of brain T cells in children with intractable seizures. Sequencing used immunoSEQ multiplex PCR; TCRdb keeps in-frame clones, though not all of them. The sample contains around 100,000 clones, 90% to 95% of which appear only once. Whole-study findings and limits: Absence of clones before surgery may stem from lower sequencing depth. Viral specificity was inferred only from CDR3 similarity; HCMV serostatus was unknown.

Only cases whose brain tissue showed the highest T cell transcript signatures were sequenced. This clonotype was sampled from a boy younger than two with hemimegalencephaly and intractable seizures. This specimen consisted of peripheral blood, obtained at surgery. The chain links TRBV5-1 to TRBJ2-1; possibly TRBD2 for D (6 bases). The CDR3 loop reads CASSLGLTNSYNEQFF. The CDR3 DNA sequence: TGCGCCAGCAGCCTCGGACTAACAAACTCCTACAATGAGCAGTTCTTC.